The 16 T cell receptor beta chains listed next were all sequenced from one sample in a study of blood T cell repertoires in COVID-19. Profiling relied on immunoSEQ multiplex PCR, and the TCRdb table lists in-frame clones only, not all of them. The sample holds some 110,000 clones, about 90% seen once. The sequencing input was peripheral blood. These receptors all stem from a human donor in a cohort sampled during active COVID-19.

V usage is TRBV27 and J usage is TRBJ2-7, with 8 bases fitting TRBD1. J lost 0 bases, V lost 6 bases, and 7 bases had no gene match. Looked up from germline, CDR1 is MNHEY and CDR2 is SMNVEV (reference sequence). This CDR3 spans 15 amino acids. CDR3 in DNA: TGTGCCAGCAGGTGGTCGGGGACAGGCTCCTACGAGCAGTACTTC. Translated, it gives CASRWSGTGSYEQYF.

This clone appeared once. The rearrangement uses TRBV2 and TRBJ2-3; 7 bases line up with TRBD1. The CDR3 spans 15 residues. Unmatched junction bases numbered 8, after V lost 6 bases and J lost 2 bases. Germline CDR1 SNHLY, CDR2 FYNNEI. Here the CDR3 DNA reads TGTGCCAGCAGGCGACAGGGTATTAACACAGATACGCAGTATTTT. Translating gives CASRRQGINTDTQYF.

V usage is TRBV6-5 and J usage is TRBJ1-1; tentative D call: TRBD1 (5 bases). V was shortened by 4 bases and J by 3 bases, with 12 bases between the two germline ends. The CDR3 consists of 14 residues. The germline CDR1 and CDR2 sequences are MNHEY and SVGAGI. This CDR3 reads CASSSPWGDTEAFF. The DNA for the CDR3 is TGTGCCAGCAGTTCCCCTTGGGGGGACACTGAAGCTTTCTTT.

V usage is TRBV6-1 and J usage is TRBJ1-2, with 7 bases matching TRBD1. V trimming: 2 bases; J trimming: 4 bases; junction bases outside the gene matches: 4. Germline assignment: CDR1 MNHNS and CDR2 SASEGT. The CDR3 runs 14 residues. In nucleotides, the CDR3 is TGTGCCAGCAGTGAAACTTGGGACAGCTATGGCTACACCTTC. Amino acid sequence: CASSETWDSYGYTF.

The chain is built from TRBV29-1 and TRBJ2-7, with 8 bases fitting TRBD2. With 5 bases clipped from V and 6 bases from J, the junction kept 12 bases outside the gene matches. The CDR3 consists of 14 residues. The germline CDR1 and CDR2 sequences are SQVTM and ANQGSEA. The CDR3 nucleotides are TGCAGCGTTCCCCTCTTAGCGGGAAGGAGCGAGCAGTACTTC. Amino acids: CSVPLLAGRSEQYF.

This rearrangement joins TRBV19 to TRBJ2-1, with TRBD2 matching 9 bases. The V segment lost 7 bases and the J segment 10 bases; nucleotides outside the gene matches: 17. Germline-derived CDR1 and CDR2 are LNHDA and SQIVND (reference sequence). This CDR3 contains 16 residues. The CDR3 DNA sequence: TGTGCCAGTACCCCTCAAAGAGGGCTAGCGGGAAGGGAGCAGTTCTTC. Its translation: CASTPQRGLAGREQFF. Full variable domain (missing parts from reference TRBV19 and TRBJ2-1): DGGITQSPKYLFRKEGQNVTLSCEQNLNHDAMYWYRQDPGQGLRLIYYSQIVNDFQKGDIAEGYSVSREKKESFPLTVTSAQKNPTAFYLCASTPQRGLAGREQFFGPGTRLTVL.

This rearrangement joins TRBV24-1 to TRBJ2-3, with TRBD2 matching 8 bases. CDR1 and CDR2 from the germline V gene are KGHDR and SFDVKD. The CDR3 loop spans 15 amino acids. Trimming cost V 0 bases and J 6 bases; bases outside gene matches: 4. The CDR3 region has the DNA TGTGCCACCAGTGATTTGGGGACTAGTTTGGATACGCAGTATTTT. It yields the protein CATSDLGTSLDTQYF.

The chain combines TRBV10-3 with TRBJ2-3, with 9 bases matching TRBD2. Germline-derived CDR1 and CDR2 are ENHRY and SYGVKD. J gave up 6 bases and V 7 bases, and 8 bases lay outside the gene matches. CDR3 length: 14 residues. The CDR3 DNA reads TGTGCCATCACGGCTAGCGGGGATGTTGATACGCAGTATTTT. This codes for CAITASGDVDTQYF.

The gene calls are TRBV14 and TRBJ2-5; D gene ambiguous. Trimming shortened V by 4 bases and J by 1 base, and 13 bases separated the two germline ends. Germline V gene data show CDR1 as SGHDN and CDR2 as FVKESK. The CDR3 is made up of 15 amino acids. CDR3 nucleotide sequence: TGTGCCAGCAGCCTCCGCGGTGGCGGCCAAGAGACCCAGTACTTC. This gives the protein CASSLRGGGQETQYF.

The V gene is TRBV4-1, the J gene TRBJ2-7; TRBD2 matches 12 bases. Germline V CDR1 and CDR2: MGHRA, YSYEKL. This CDR3 has 16 residues. V shed 4 bases and J 2 bases; nucleotides not matched to a gene: 6. The CDR3 region has the DNA TGCGCCAGCAGCCCCCGACTAGCGGGAGACACCTACGAGCAGTACTTC. Protein sequence: CASSPRLAGDTYEQYF.

The V gene is TRBV11-2, the J gene TRBJ1-3, with D perhaps matching TRBD1 (5 bases). The germline V and J ends were trimmed by 5 bases and 4 bases, with 15 bases remaining between them. CDR1 and CDR2 from the germline V gene are SGHAT and FQNNGV. This CDR3 comprises 15 residues. The CDR3 nucleotides read TGTGCCAGCAGCCCCAGGACGGGGGACGGAAACACCATATATTTT. Amino acids: CASSPRTGDGNTIYF. Using reference TRBV11-2 and TRBJ1-3 for the parts outside the CDR3, the full variable domain is EAGVAQSPRYKIIEKRQSVAFWCNPISGHATLYWYQQILGQGPKLLIQFQNNGVVDDSQLPKDRFSAERLKGVDSTLKIQPAKLEDSAVYLCASSPRTGDGNTIYFGEGSWLTVV.

The chain uses TRBV6-5 and TRBJ2-5, with D tentatively TRBD2 (5 bases). Per the germline V gene, CDR1 is MNHEY and CDR2 is SVGAGI. The CDR3 has 15 amino acids. V was shortened by 3 bases and J by 5 bases, with 16 bases between the two germline ends. The CDR3 protein is CASSYSRARAETQYF. The DNA of the CDR3 is TGTGCCAGCAGTTATTCGCGAGCGAGGGCGGAGACCCAGTACTTC.

J is TRBJ2-2 and V is TRBV6-4, with D unclear. V was shortened by 4 bases and J by 6 bases, with 12 bases between the two germline ends. Germline CDR1 reads MRHNA; CDR2 reads SNTAGT. The CDR3 runs to 14 residues. This CDR3 is CASSAGSTAGELFF. CDR3 DNA: TGTGCCAGCAGTGCGGGTAGTACGGCCGGGGAGCTGTTTTTT.

The rearrangement uses TRBV6-5 and TRBJ2-7; weak D call: TRBD1 (7 bases). The CDR3 runs 15 residues. V lost 2 bases and J lost 2, with 13 bases in between. Germline V gives CDR1 MNHEY, CDR2 SVGAGI. The CDR3 DNA reads as TGTGCCAGCAGTTACCGGCGGGACAGTCCCTACGAGCAGTACTTC. This gives the protein CASSYRRDSPYEQYF.

This chain joins TRBV21-1 and TRBJ1-1; the tabulated D call, TRBD1, remains unverified against the DNA. TRBV21-1 has pseudogene status. This CDR3 is built from 18 residues. The DNA for the CDR3 is TGTGCCAGCAGTCGCAGGAGGGGACAGGTCATGGGGTACACTGAAGCTTTCTTT. Amino acids: CASSRRRGQVMGYTEAFF.

The chain combines TRBV25-1 with TRBJ1-2; 9 bases agree with TRBD1. Germline CDR1 and CDR2: MGHDK and SYGVNS. The V and J ends lost 3 bases and 4 bases, in that order; junction bases with no gene match: 9. There are 16 residues in the CDR3. CDR3 amino acids: CASSDWTGEIGYGYTF. The DNA for the CDR3 is TGTGCCAGCAGTGACTGGACAGGGGAGATAGGCTATGGCTACACCTTC.